These 32 T cell receptor beta chains were all obtained from the same sample, sequenced in a study of identical twins. TCRdb re-analysed the 5' RACE reads in MiXCR, keeping a single row per CDR3 protein. The repertoire holds 200,000 to 250,000 distinct CDR3 sequences, with about 13% as singletons. A further study also used this sample, focusing on yellow fever vaccine responses in identical twins.

Sequencing used memory (CD45RO+) T cells sorted from blood. Every receptor here comes from a woman aged 18-30 years in good health.

This chain joins TRBV7-2 and TRBJ2-2; 7 positions agree with TRBD2. V trimming: 0 bases; J trimming: 7 bases; junction bases outside the gene matches: 2. CDR3 size: 14 residues. The germline CDR1 and CDR2 sequences are SGHTA and FQGNSA. In nucleotides, the CDR3 is TGTGCCAGCAGCTTAGCAGCGGGAAACGGGGAGCTGTTTTTT. Its translation is CASSLAAGNGELFF.

This clonotype was observed once. J is TRBJ2-3 and V is TRBV20-1; D unclear. Trimming cost V 4 bases and J 0 bases, with 5 bases left between them. The CDR3 sequence is 12 residues long. Germline V gives CDR1 DFQATT, CDR2 SNEGSKA (reference sequence). The CDR3 coding sequence is TGCAGTGCTAAGGACAGCACAGATACGCAGTATTTT. Translated: CSAKDSTDTQYF.

There are many counts of this clonotype. J is TRBJ2-3 and V is TRBV6-5; D is uncertain. CDR1 is MNHEY and CDR2 is SVGAGI in the germline V gene. The V gene lost 2 bases and the J gene lost 0 bases, with 6 bases spanning the gap. The CDR3 runs to 14 residues. The CDR3 region is CASSYRTSTDTQYF. As DNA, the CDR3 is TGTGCCAGCAGTTACAGAACGAGCACAGATACGCAGTATTTT.

This clonotype has more than one count but fewer than ten. The rearrangement uses TRBV20-1 and TRBJ1-5; a possible D gene is TRBD1 (6 bases). Germline assignment: CDR1 DFQATT and CDR2 SNEGSKA (reference sequence). V gave up 5 bases and J gave up 0 bases, with 14 bases separating them. The CDR3 is made up of 15 amino acids. This CDR3 is CSAGAGAHSNQPQHF. The CDR3 region has the DNA TGCAGTGCTGGGGCGGGGGCCCATAGCAATCAGCCCCAGCATTTT.

This clonotype has a count of ten or more. The V and J genes are TRBV5-6 and TRBJ1-4; D is unresolved. V was trimmed by 9 bases and J by 5 bases, leaving 17 bases between them. Per germline, CDR1 SGHDT and CDR2 YYEEEE. This CDR3 has 14 residues. The CDR3 DNA reads as TGTGCCACCTCAAAAAAGGGTGCGAATGAAAAACTGTTTTTT. Encoded protein: CATSKKGANEKLFF.

This clonotype was seen only a few times. The rearrangement links TRBV2 to TRBJ2-2, with D uncertain. In germline, CDR1 is SNHLY, CDR2 FYNNEI. CDR3 size: 16 residues. V was clipped by 1 base and J by 4 bases, with 13 bases between them. CDR3 region: CASSEDSPSITGELFF. In DNA form, the CDR3 reads TGTGCCAGCAGTGAAGATTCCCCGTCTATCACCGGGGAGCTGTTTTTT.

This clonotype was observed at least ten times. The chain has TRBV4-3 and TRBJ1-4; the D is unclear. The CDR3 has 14 residues. Germline lookup yields CDR1 LGHNA and CDR2 YSLEER. V shed 1 base and J shed 11 bases, with 14 bases lying between them. The CDR3 DNA sequence: TGCGCCAGCAGCCAAGGGGGAGACCTGGGGAAACTGTTTTTT. Amino acids: CASSQGGDLGKLFF.

This clonotype was seen a handful of times. The DNA of the CDR3 is TGTGCCAGCAGTTTAATAATGCAGGAATTAGAGACCCAGTACTTC. Translating it yields CASSLIMQELETQYF. The genes are TRBV27 and TRBJ2-5; D remains ambiguous. The CDR3 has 15 residues. V was pared by 2 bases and J by 4 bases, with 14 bases between. CDR1 and CDR2 from the germline V gene are MNHEY and SMNVEV (reference sequence).

The chain uses TRBV28 and TRBJ2-2; perhaps TRBD2 as D (7 bases). CDR3 length equals 15 residues. V shed 3 bases and J shed 5 bases, with 13 bases lying between them. Germline-derived CDR1 and CDR2 are MDHEN and SYDVKM. In DNA form, the CDR3 reads TGTGCCAGCAGTTTGGGGGGGGCCGGAACCGGGGAGCTGTTTTTT. It encodes CASSLGGAGTGELFF.

This clonotype occurred many times. The chain joins TRBV5-1 to TRBJ2-1; unclear D gene. CDR1 SGHRS and CDR2 YFSETQ come from the germline V gene. This CDR3 has 14 amino acids. The V end was cut by 1 base, the J end by 6 bases, with 11 bases between. The CDR3 coding sequence is TGCGCCAGCAGCTTGACCCGCCCTGGCAATGAGCAGTTCTTC. This translates into CASSLTRPGNEQFF. Variable domain in full (rest from reference TRBV5-1 and TRBJ2-1): KAGVTQTPRYLIKTRGQQVTLSCSPISGHRSVSWYQQTPGQGLQFLFEYFSETQRNKGNFPGRFSGRQFSNSRSEMNVSTLELGDSALYLCASSLTRPGNEQFFGPGTRLTVL.

This clonotype was seen only a few times. The chain recombines TRBV2 with TRBJ1-5, with D maybe TRBD1 (5 bases). Trimming shortened V by 4 bases and J by 5 bases, and 9 bases separated the two germline ends. Looked up from germline, CDR1 is SNHLY and CDR2 is FYNNEI. The CDR3 totals 13 residues. The CDR3 here is CASSGTKHQPQHF. CDR3 bases: TGTGCCAGCAGTGGGACAAAACATCAGCCCCAGCATTTT.

The chain recombines TRBV18 with TRBJ2-5; a weak D match, TRBD2 (7 bases). Germline V gene lookup returns CDR1 KGHSH and CDR2 LQKENI. V lost 0 bases and J 5 bases, leaving 19 bases between the germline ends. This CDR3 has 17 residues. CDR3 residues: CASSPPSGGPGGETQYF. In DNA form, the CDR3 reads TGTGCCAGCTCACCACCGTCGGGGGGCCCTGGTGGTGAGACCCAGTACTTC.

This clonotype came up many times. J is TRBJ1-1 and V is TRBV27; D might be TRBD1 (6 bases). CDR1 and CDR2 (germline): MNHEY, SMNVEV (reference sequence). The CDR3 is 14 residues long. V gave up 6 bases and J gave up 6 bases, with 17 bases separating them. The CDR3 region has the DNA TGTGCCAGCAGCAGAACAGGGCTCGGCGCTGAAGCTTTCTTT. This gives the protein CASSRTGLGAEAFF.

This clonotype was seen a few times. The chain carries TRBV27 and TRBJ2-7; 9 bases align to TRBD1. V gave up 6 bases and J gave up 7 bases; unmatched junction bases: 10. The germline gives CDR1 MNHEY, CDR2 SMNVEV (reference sequence). This CDR3 has 14 amino acids. Here the CDR3 reads CASRPGQGLGEQYF. The CDR3 DNA reads TGTGCCAGCAGACCGGGACAGGGTCTGGGGGAGCAGTACTTC.

This chain connects TRBV6-2 or TRBV6-3 to TRBJ2-7, with 13 bases fitting TRBD2. J lost 5 bases, V lost 6 bases, and 10 bases had no gene match. The germline CDR1 and CDR2 sequences are MNHEY and SVGEGT. This CDR3 spans 16 amino acids. The CDR3 is CASSRRPGLAGNEQYF. CDR3 sequence (DNA): TGTGCCAGCAGCCGACGCCCGGGACTAGCGGGAAACGAGCAGTACTTC.

This clonotype was seen many times. The chain employs TRBV10-1 and TRBJ2-1; 10 nucleotides agree with TRBD2. CDR1 is WNHNN and CDR2 is SYGVQD in the germline V gene (reference sequence). The CDR3 spans 17 residues. Trimming at V came to 2 bases and at J to 0 bases, leaving 4 bases not matched to a gene. CDR3 residues: CASSERTSGASYNEQFF. Here the CDR3 DNA reads TGCGCCAGCAGTGAGAGGACTAGCGGAGCCTCCTACAATGAGCAGTTCTTC.

V gene TRBV3-1 combines with J gene TRBJ2-3; D may be TRBD1 or TRBD2 (5 bases each). With 3 bases removed from V and 4 bases from J, the gap between germline ends came to 17 bases. This CDR3 contains 16 residues. The germline V gene has CDR1 LGHDT and CDR2 YNNKEL (reference sequence). CDR3: CASSHQMGTGADTQYF. The CDR3 DNA follows: TGTGCCAGCAGCCACCAAATGGGGACGGGCGCAGATACGCAGTATTTT.

This clonotype occurred a few times. The chain uses TRBV20-1 and TRBJ1-4; weak D call: TRBD1 (6 bases). The ends were cut back, 4 bases at V and 5 bases at J, with 8 bases in the middle. This CDR3 comprises 12 residues. Germline CDR1 DFQATT, CDR2 SNEGSKA (reference sequence). The CDR3 is CSATQGNEKLFF. CDR3 nucleotides: TGCAGTGCTACACAGGGAAATGAAAAACTGTTTTTT.

The table lists this clonotype with a few counts. The V call is TRBV18, the J call TRBJ2-2; D not certain. In germline, CDR1 is KGHSH, CDR2 LQKENI. The CDR3 spans 18 residues. Trimming took off 1 base at V and 2 bases at J, with 17 bases between the two ends. The CDR3, as DNA: TGTGCCAGCTCACCACTCGTACCTTACGGTAGAAACACCGGGGAGCTGTTTTTT. This encodes CASSPLVPYGRNTGELFF.

This clonotype was detected ten times or more. This chain links TRBV9 with TRBJ1-5, with unresolved D. The length of the CDR3 is 15 residues. With 0 bases removed from V and 3 bases from J, the gap between germline ends came to 10 bases. Per germline, CDR1 SGDLS and CDR2 YYNGEE. The CDR3 DNA reads TGTGCCAGCAGCGTAGATAGTTCCTCCAATCAGCCCCAGCATTTT. It codes for CASSVDSSSNQPQHF.

This clonotype was detected a few times. J is TRBJ2-3 and V is TRBV19; TRBD2 matches at 8 bases. CDR3 length equals 14 residues. Germline trimming cut 3 bases from V and 6 bases from J; bases unmatched to any gene: 5. Per germline, CDR1 LNHDA and CDR2 SQIVND (reference sequence). The CDR3, as DNA: TGTGCCAGTAGTATCGGACTAGCAGCTGATACGCAGTATTTT. Amino acids: CASSIGLAADTQYF.

This sequence joins TRBV20-1 and TRBJ1-5; 9 bases are a match to TRBD1. After removal of 5 bases from V and 4 bases from J, the junction contained 9 bases not matched to a gene. Germline lookup yields CDR1 DFQATT and CDR2 SNEGSKA (reference sequence). This CDR3 comprises 15 residues. CDR3 amino acids: CSASPGTGKNQPQHF. Written as DNA, the CDR3 is TGCAGTGCTTCACCAGGGACAGGGAAGAATCAGCCCCAGCATTTT.

This clonotype came up a few times. The gene calls are TRBV14 and TRBJ2-2, with 9 bases identical to TRBD1. The germline V gene has CDR1 SGHDN and CDR2 FVKESK. This CDR3 is built from 16 residues. V dropped 4 bases and J dropped 4; count of bases not matched to a gene: 7. CDR3 amino acids: CASSRQTGGSTGELFF. DNA for the CDR3: TGTGCCAGCAGCCGACAGACAGGGGGAAGCACCGGGGAGCTGTTTTTT. Using reference TRBV14 and TRBJ2-2 for the parts outside the CDR3, the full variable domain is EAGVTQFPSHSVIEKGQTVTLRCDPISGHDNLYWYRRVMGKEIKFLLHFVKESKQDESGMPNNRFLAERTGGTYSTLKVQPAELEDSGVYFCASSRQTGGSTGELFFGEGSRLTVL.

The chain couples TRBV30 to TRBJ1-1; D is unresolved. Trimming took off 0 bases at V and 0 bases at J, with 5 bases between the two ends. CDR1 GTSNPN and CDR2 SVGIG come from the germline V gene (reference sequence). CDR3 length: 13 residues. DNA of the CDR3: TGTGCCTGGAGTGTTGAATTGAACACTGAAGCTTTCTTT. Translation: CAWSVELNTEAFF. The entire variable domain, with the rest obtained from reference TRBV30 and TRBJ1-1, is as follows: SQTIHQWPATLVQPVGSPLSLECTVEGTSNPNLYWYRQAAGRGLQLLFYSVGIGQISSEVPQNLSASRPQDRQFILSSKKLLLSDSGFYLCAWSVELNTEAFFGQGTRLTVV.

The J gene is TRBJ2-7, the V gene TRBV20-1; weak D call: TRBD1 (5 bases). Trimming left V 3 bases short and J 11 bases short, with 14 bases between. This CDR3 region has 11 residues. Germline loops: CDR1 DFQATT, CDR2 SNEGSKA (reference sequence). CDR3 residues: CSASLLLGEYF. CDR3 DNA sequence: TGCAGTGCTAGTCTTCTTCTAGGGGAGTACTTC.

This clonotype was found many times. The chain recombines TRBV5-1 with TRBJ2-5; a weak D match, TRBD2 (6 bases). Trimming stripped 5 bases from V and 0 bases from J, with 8 bases between. Germline loops: CDR1 SGHRS, CDR2 YFSETQ. This CDR3 has 13 residues. The CDR3 region is CASSAGNQETQYF. CDR3 bases: TGCGCCAGCAGTGCGGGGAACCAAGAGACCCAGTACTTC.

J is TRBJ2-3 and V is TRBV28; TRBD1 matches at 9 bases. The length of the CDR3 is 13 residues. V trimming: 4 bases; J trimming: 10 bases; junction bases outside the gene matches: 6. Germline-derived CDR1 and CDR2 are MDHEN and SYDVKM. CDR3 DNA: TGTGCCAGCAGTTCGTGGGGACAGGGCCCGCAGTATTTT. This encodes CASSSWGQGPQYF.

This clonotype was picked up a small number of times. V usage is TRBV20-1 and J usage is TRBJ2-1; 7 nucleotides agree with TRBD2. The CDR3 loop spans 15 amino acids. The V gene end was trimmed by 1 base and the J gene end by 3 bases; junction bases not matched to a gene: 6. The germline V gene has CDR1 DFQATT and CDR2 SNEGSKA (reference sequence). CDR3 nucleotide sequence: TGCAGTGCTAGAGCCTTAGCGGGTAACTACAATGAGCAGTTCTTC. Protein product: CSARALAGNYNEQFF.

The rearrangement links TRBV28 to TRBJ2-5; tentatively, D is TRBD2 (5 bases). CDR1 is MDHEN and CDR2 is SYDVKM in the germline V gene. V lost 6 bases, J lost 1 base, and 15 bases lay in between. The CDR3 totals 15 residues. CDR3 in DNA: TGTGCCAGCAGACTGAGGGTCAGGTCCCAAGAGACCCAGTACTTC. It translates to CASRLRVRSQETQYF.

In its sample, this clonotype was seen many times. For the CDR3, the DNA is TGCGCCAGCACCGAGAAACCTATACAGGGTATCGGGACAGATACGCAGTATTTT. Amino acids: CASTEKPIQGIGTDTQYF. V usage is TRBV5-1 and J usage is TRBJ2-3, with D perhaps TRBD1 (6 bases). V was trimmed by 6 bases and J by 3 bases, leaving 26 bases between them. CDR1 and CDR2 (germline): SGHRS, YFSETQ. The CDR3 spans 18 residues. Full variable domain (missing parts from reference TRBV5-1 and TRBJ2-3): KAGVTQTPRYLIKTRGQQVTLSCSPISGHRSVSWYQQTPGQGLQFLFEYFSETQRNKGNFPGRFSGRQFSNSRSEMNVSTLELGDSALYLCASTEKPIQGIGTDTQYFGPGTRLTVL.

This chain connects TRBV7-2 to TRBJ2-7, with D possibly TRBD2 on 6 matching bases. This CDR3 region has 13 residues. The germline V gene has CDR1 SGHTA and CDR2 FQGNSA. V lost 5 bases and J 6 bases, leaving 14 bases between the germline ends. In nucleotides, the CDR3 is TGTGCCAGCAGCCGACGAACCGGGGGCGAGCAGTACTTC. It translates to CASSRRTGGEQYF.

The chain recombines TRBV7-2 with TRBJ1-1; 9 bases match TRBD1. CDR1 SGHTA and CDR2 FQGNSA come from the germline V gene. The CDR3 sequence is 12 residues long. V shed 2 bases and J 13 bases; nucleotides not matched to a gene: 5. CDR3 in DNA: TGTGCCAGCAGCTTAACGGGACAGGGAGGTTTCTTT. It translates to CASSLTGQGGFF.